The clone carrying this TCR beta chain was observed many times. Looked up from germline, CDR1 is MNHNS and CDR2 is SASEGT. Trimming took 4 bases from V and 0 from J, leaving 12 bases between them. The CDR3 covers 15 residues. RNA transcripts yielded amplified TCR beta CDR3 regions. A first-round RT-PCR of the TCR CDR3 used the HTBI primer set. TCRdb analysed the multiplex PCR reads with MiXCR anew, one entry per CDR3 protein. The table shows under 350,000 distinct CDR3 sequences, with 21% occurring only once. Uncontrolled infection, other autoimmune disease, pregnancy or lactation barred patients from enrollment. Extraction of PBMCs used more than 8.5 ml of fresh peripheral blood. This record belongs to a study of T cells in Graves' hyperthyroidism and ophthalmopathy.

Sequencing was performed on blood. The gene calls are TRBV6-1 and TRBJ1-1; a possible D gene is TRBD1 (5 bases). The source is a woman aged 45-60 years with Graves' hyperthyroidism. The CDR3 DNA follows: TGTGCCAGCAGTGTTAGGGGAGGAATGAACACTGAAGCTTTCTTT. It encodes CASSVRGGMNTEAFF.